This T cell receptor (beta chain) was observed in a study of blood T cells in healthy people across ages. Study-wide points: No one knew whether donors had CMV, which possibly confounded expanded clonotype changes. The long-lived group displayed more naive CD4+ cells, plus higher diversity, than the aged donors did.

There are 13 residues in the CDR3. Germline V lookup: CDR1 MNHEY, CDR2 SMNVEV (reference sequence). Between the trimmed V and J ends, which lost 2 bases and 6 bases, there was a span of 9 bases. This clonotype has just a few counts. Antigen unknown. The second PCR ran about 6 to 11 cycles with a sample-barcoded 5' primer and J-beta primers. Tags on each cDNA molecule came from a template-switch adaptor with 12 random nucleotides. TCRdb reanalysed the 5' RACE reads using MiXCR and keeps one entry per CDR3 protein. The sample has more than 1,400,000 distinct CDR3 sequences, approximately 40% seen once. Sequencing used blood. The V and J genes are TRBV27 and TRBJ2-3, with a possible D match to TRBD2 (6 bases). The clonotype originates from a woman between 18 and 29 years old in good health. This chain's CDR3 is CASSLASADTQYF. The CDR3 coding sequence is TGTGCCAGCAGTTTAGCTAGCGCGGATACGCAGTATTTT.